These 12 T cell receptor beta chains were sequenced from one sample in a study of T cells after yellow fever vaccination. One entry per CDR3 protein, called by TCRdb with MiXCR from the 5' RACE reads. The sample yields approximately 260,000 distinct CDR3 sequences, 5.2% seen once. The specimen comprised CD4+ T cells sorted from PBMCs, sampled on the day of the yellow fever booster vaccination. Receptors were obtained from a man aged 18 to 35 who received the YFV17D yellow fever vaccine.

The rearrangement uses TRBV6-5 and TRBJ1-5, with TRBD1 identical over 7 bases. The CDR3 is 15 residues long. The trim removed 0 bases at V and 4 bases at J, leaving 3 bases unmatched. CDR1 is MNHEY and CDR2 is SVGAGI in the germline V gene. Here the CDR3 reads CASSYSPQGNQPQHF. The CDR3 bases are TGTGCCAGCAGTTACTCCCCACAGGGGAATCAGCCCCAGCATTTT.

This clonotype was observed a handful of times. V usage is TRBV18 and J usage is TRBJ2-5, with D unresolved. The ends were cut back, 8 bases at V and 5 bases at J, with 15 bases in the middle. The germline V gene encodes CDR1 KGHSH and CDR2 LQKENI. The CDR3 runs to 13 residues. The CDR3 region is CASQTVEGETQYF. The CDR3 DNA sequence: TGTGCCAGCCAGACGGTCGAAGGGGAGACCCAGTACTTC.

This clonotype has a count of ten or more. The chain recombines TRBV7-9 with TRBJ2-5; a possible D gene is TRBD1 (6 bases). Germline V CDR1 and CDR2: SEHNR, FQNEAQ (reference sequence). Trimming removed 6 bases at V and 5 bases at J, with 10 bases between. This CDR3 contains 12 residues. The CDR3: CASSPRGETQYF. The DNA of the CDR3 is TGTGCCAGCAGTCCGAGGGGGGAGACCCAGTACTTC.

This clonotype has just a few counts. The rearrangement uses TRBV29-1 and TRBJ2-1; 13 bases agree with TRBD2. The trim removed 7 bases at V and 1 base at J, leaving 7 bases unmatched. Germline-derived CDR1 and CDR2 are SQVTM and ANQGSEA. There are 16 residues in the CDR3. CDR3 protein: CSALSTSGGSYNEQFF. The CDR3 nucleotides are TGCAGCGCCTTATCGACTAGCGGGGGGTCCTACAATGAGCAGTTCTTC.

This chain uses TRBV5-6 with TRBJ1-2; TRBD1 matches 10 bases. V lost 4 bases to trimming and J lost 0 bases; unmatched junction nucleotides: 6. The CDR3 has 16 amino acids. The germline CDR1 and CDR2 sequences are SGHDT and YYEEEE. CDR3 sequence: CASSRDRGYSNYGYTF. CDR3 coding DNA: TGTGCCAGCAGCCGGGACAGGGGCTACTCTAACTATGGCTACACCTTC.

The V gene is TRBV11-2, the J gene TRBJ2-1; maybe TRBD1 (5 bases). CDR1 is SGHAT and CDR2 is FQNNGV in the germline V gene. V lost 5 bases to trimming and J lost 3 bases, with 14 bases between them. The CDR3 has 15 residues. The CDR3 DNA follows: TGTGCCAGCAGCCTCTCAACAGGAGACTACAATGAGCAGTTCTTC. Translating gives CASSLSTGDYNEQFF.

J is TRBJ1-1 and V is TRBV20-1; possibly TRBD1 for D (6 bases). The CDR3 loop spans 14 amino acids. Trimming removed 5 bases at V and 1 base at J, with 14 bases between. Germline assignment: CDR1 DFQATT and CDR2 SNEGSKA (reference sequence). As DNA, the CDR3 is TGCAGTGCTCGGAGGTCGGGGGCGAACACTGAAGCTTTCTTT. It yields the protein CSARRSGANTEAFF.

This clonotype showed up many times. The CDR3 loop reads CAIRQGENTEAFF. CDR3 sequence (DNA): TGTGCCATCCGGCAGGGAGAGAACACTGAAGCTTTCTTT. The gene calls are TRBV10-3 and TRBJ1-1; a weak D match, TRBD1 (5 bases). Trimming removed 8 bases from V and 1 base from J, with 11 bases in between. CDR3 size: 13 residues. CDR1 and CDR2 from the germline V gene are ENHRY and SYGVKD.

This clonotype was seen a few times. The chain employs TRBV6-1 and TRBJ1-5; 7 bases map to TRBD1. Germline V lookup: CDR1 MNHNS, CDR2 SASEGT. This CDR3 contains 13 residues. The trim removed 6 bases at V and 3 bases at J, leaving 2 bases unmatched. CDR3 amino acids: CASRGQHNQPQHF. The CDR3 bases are TGTGCCAGCAGGGGACAGCACAATCAGCCCCAGCATTTT.

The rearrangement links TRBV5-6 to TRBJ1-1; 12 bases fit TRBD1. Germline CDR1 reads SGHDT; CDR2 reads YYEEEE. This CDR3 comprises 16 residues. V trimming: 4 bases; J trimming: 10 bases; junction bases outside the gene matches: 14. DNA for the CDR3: TGTGCCAGCAGCGCACTCCCGGGACAGGGGGCGCGGCGAGCTTTCTTT. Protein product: CASSALPGQGARRAFF.

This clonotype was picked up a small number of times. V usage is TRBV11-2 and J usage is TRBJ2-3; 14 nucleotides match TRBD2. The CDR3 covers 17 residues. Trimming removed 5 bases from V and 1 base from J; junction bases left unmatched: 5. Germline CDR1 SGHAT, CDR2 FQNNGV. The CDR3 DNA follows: TGTGCCAGCAGCCGACTGGGACTAGCGGGGGGCACAGATACGCAGTATTTT. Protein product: CASSRLGLAGGTDTQYF.

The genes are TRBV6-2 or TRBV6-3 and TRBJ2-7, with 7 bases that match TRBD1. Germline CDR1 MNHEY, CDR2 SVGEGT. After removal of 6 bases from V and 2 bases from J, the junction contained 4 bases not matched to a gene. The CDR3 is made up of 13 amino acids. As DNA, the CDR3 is TGTGCCAGCAGGCCCACAGGGGCCTACGAGCAGTACTTC. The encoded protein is CASRPTGAYEQYF.